The 18 T cell receptor beta chains below come from one sample, sequenced in a study of monozygotic twins with inflammatory bowel disease. Reanalyzing the 5' RACE reads, TCRdb keeps one entry per CDR3 protein, without DNA. The listing records more than 110,000 distinct CDR3 sequences. The sample consisted of blood. Receptors originate from a human donor with ulcerative colitis or Crohn's disease, or a healthy co-twin of an affected twin (not recorded which).

The chain joins TRBV20-1 to TRBJ2-7. The CDR3 covers 13 residues. Germline V gene data show CDR1 as DFQATT and CDR2 as SNEGSKA (reference sequence). The CDR3 reads CSAGRGDTYEQYF.

The rearrangement uses TRBV20-1 and TRBJ2-3; TCRdb gives TRBD2 as the D gene, but with no DNA this cannot be confirmed. CDR1 and CDR2 (germline): DFQATT, SNEGSKA (reference sequence). The CDR3 runs 14 residues. Here the CDR3 reads CSASGLANTDTQYF.

The rearrangement joins TRBV28 to TRBJ2-7; the D call from TCRdb, TRBD2, cannot be confirmed without DNA. Per germline, CDR1 MDHEN and CDR2 SYDVKM. The CDR3 covers 16 residues. The CDR3 reads CASSWKGLPKTYELYF.

This chain links TRBV12-3 or TRBV12-4 with TRBJ1-5; there is no DNA to check the TCRdb D call of TRBD1. The CDR3 is 15 residues long. The CDR3 region is CASSLNGGSGQPQHF.

The chain has TRBV7-9 and TRBJ2-5; TCRdb names TRBD1, which stays unverified in the absence of DNA. The CDR3 has 14 amino acids. CDR1 is SEHNR and CDR2 is FQNEAQ in the germline V gene (reference sequence). This CDR3 is CASSEGGPRETQYF.

CDR3 sequence reads: CASSPEGDTQYF. The chain employs TRBV7-2 and TRBJ2-3; TCRdb's D call of TRBD2 is untestable without DNA. CDR1 and CDR2 from the germline V gene are SGHTA and FQGNSA. The CDR3 is 12 amino acids.

This chain links TRBV7-9 with TRBJ1-1. CDR3 length: 11 residues. Germline V gene sequence: CDR1 SEHNR, CDR2 FQNEAQ (reference sequence). The CDR3 here is CASNLDTEAFF.

The genes are TRBV24-1 and TRBJ2-5. This CDR3 has 12 amino acids. Per germline, CDR1 KGHDR and CDR2 SFDVKD. CDR3 protein: CATSGGVETQYF.

The CDR3 protein is CAWSRGTGEYNEQFF. The chain is built from TRBV30 and TRBJ2-1; TCRdb's assignment of TRBD1 cannot be checked, as there is no DNA. Germline CDR1 is GTSNPN and CDR2 is SVGIG (reference sequence). CDR3 size: 15 residues.

This sequence joins TRBV30 and TRBJ2-2; lacking DNA, the TRBD2 call made by TCRdb goes unchecked. This CDR3 comprises 14 residues. CDR1 and CDR2 from the germline V gene are GTSNPN and SVGIG (reference sequence). The CDR3 sequence: CASTSGIRFGELFF.

The chain joins TRBV18 to TRBJ2-4; TCRdb's D call of TRBD2 is untestable without DNA. This CDR3 spans 20 amino acids. Germline-derived CDR1 and CDR2 are KGHSH and LQKENI. CDR3 sequence reads: CASSPLALAGRGFAKNIQYF.

This chain joins TRBV7-3 and TRBJ2-1; the TCRdb D gene call, TRBD1, has no DNA to confirm it. The V gene's germline CDR1 is SGHTA and CDR2 FQGTGA. The CDR3 is 14 amino acids. Here the CDR3 reads CASSKSGSYNEQFF. Filled out from reference TRBV7-3 and TRBJ2-1, the complete variable domain reads GAGVSQTPSNKVTEKGKYVELRCDPISGHTALYWYRQSLGQGPEFLIYFQGTGAADDSGLPNDRFFAVRPEGSVSTLKIQRTERGDSAVYLCASSKSGSYNEQFFGPGTRLTVL.

The V call is TRBV20-1, the J call TRBJ2-5; TCRdb's D call of TRBD2 is untestable without DNA. Per germline, CDR1 DFQATT and CDR2 SNEGSKA (reference sequence). The CDR3 sequence is 14 residues long. CDR3 protein: CSANGLAGVETQYF.

This chain joins TRBV25-1 and TRBJ2-2. The CDR3 contains 17 residues. Per the germline V gene, CDR1 is MGHDK and CDR2 is SYGVNS. The CDR3 sequence: CASSEYVGPGETGELFF.

The V and J genes are TRBV20-1 and TRBJ1-2; TCRdb outputs TRBD1, but without DNA this stays unchecked. Germline CDR1 and CDR2: DFQATT and SNEGSKA (reference sequence). The CDR3 consists of 15 residues. The CDR3 protein is CSASAFKGGYFGYTF.

V gene TRBV7-2 combines with J gene TRBJ2-7. Germline V CDR1 and CDR2: SGHTA, FQGNSA. The CDR3 runs to 15 residues. The CDR3 protein is CASSLGHKLPHEQYF.

This CDR3 reads CASSLPKDGQFF. V usage is TRBV5-1 and J usage is TRBJ2-1. This CDR3 is 12 amino acids long. Germline CDR1 and CDR2: SGHRS and YFSETQ. Variable domain in full (rest from reference TRBV5-1 and TRBJ2-1): KAGVTQTPRYLIKTRGQQVTLSCSPISGHRSVSWYQQTPGQGLQFLFEYFSETQRNKGNFPGRFSGRQFSNSRSEMNVSTLELGDSALYLCASSLPKDGQFFGPGTRLTVL.

This clonotype shows up as medium-sized by frequency. The chain has TRBV9 and TRBJ2-2; lacking DNA, the TRBD2 call made by TCRdb goes unchecked. Per germline, CDR1 SGDLS and CDR2 YYNGEE. The CDR3 covers 19 residues. The CDR3 protein is CASSSRPTSGRASTGELFF. The full variable domain, rest sourced from reference TRBV9 and TRBJ2-2, is DSGVTQTPKHLITATGQRVTLRCSPRSGDLSVYWYQQSLDQGLQFLIQYYNGEERAKGNILERFSAQQFPDLHSELNLSSLELGDSALYFCASSSRPTSGRASTGELFFGEGSRLTVL.